This T cell receptor (beta chain) was found in a study of blood T cell repertoires in COVID-19. Using immunoSEQ multiplex PCR, the repertoire was profiled, and TCRdb retains in-frame clones only, with some absent. The table records hundreds of thousands of clones, approximately 81% of them present only once. CDR1 SQVTM and CDR2 ANQGSEA come from the germline V gene. The CDR3 contains 14 residues. With 3 bases removed from V and 1 base from J, the gap between germline ends came to 13 bases. The chain has TRBV29-1 and TRBJ2-7; a weak D match, TRBD1 (6 bases). The TCR sequence derives from an elderly woman with acute or convalescent COVID-19. Material: peripheral blood. The CDR3 here is CSVERTALSYEQYF. For the CDR3, the DNA is TGCAGCGTTGAGCGGACAGCTCTATCCTACGAGCAGTACTTC.